This entry is about one T cell receptor beta chain. Its specificity is not known. This sample stems from a study of T cells after yellow fever vaccination. Template switching by 5'RACE produced TCR cDNA, adding a universal primer site and UMIs. TCRdb re-called the 5' RACE reads through MiXCR, storing one row per CDR3 protein. The sample has 200,000 to 300,000 distinct CDR3 sequences, approximately 6.8% seen once. The CDR3 sequence is 15 residues long. Germline V lookup: CDR1 MNHEY, CDR2 SMNVEV (reference sequence). With 3 bases clipped from V and 4 bases from J, the junction kept 3 bases outside the gene matches. Whole-study findings and limits: It was a weaker secondary response, yet one that peaked faster, at day 5 versus 15. Post-booster repertoires contained most primary-vaccination clones again (roughly 96% CD4, around 88% CD8).

Sequenced material: CD4+ T cells sorted from PBMCs, taken on the day of the yellow fever booster vaccination. The clonotype originates from a young man who received the YFV17D yellow fever vaccine. The rearrangement joins TRBV27 to TRBJ2-5, with 12 bases identical to TRBD2. CDR3 region: CASSLTSGRSETQYF. CDR3 sequence (DNA): TGTGCCAGCAGTTTGACTAGCGGGAGATCAGAGACCCAGTACTTC.